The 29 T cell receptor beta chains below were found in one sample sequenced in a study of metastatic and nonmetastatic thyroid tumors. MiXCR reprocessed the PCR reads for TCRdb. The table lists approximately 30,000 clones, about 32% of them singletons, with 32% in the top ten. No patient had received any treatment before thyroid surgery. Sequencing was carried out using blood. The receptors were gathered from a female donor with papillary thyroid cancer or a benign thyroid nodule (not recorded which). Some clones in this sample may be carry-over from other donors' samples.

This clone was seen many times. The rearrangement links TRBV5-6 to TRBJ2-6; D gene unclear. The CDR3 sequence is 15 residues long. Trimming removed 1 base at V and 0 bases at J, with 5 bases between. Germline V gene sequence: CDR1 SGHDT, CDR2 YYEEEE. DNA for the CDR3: TGTGCCAGCAGCTTGCCCGGCTCTGGGGCCAACGTCCTGACTTTC. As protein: CASSLPGSGANVLTF. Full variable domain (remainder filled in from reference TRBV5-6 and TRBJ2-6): DAGVTQSPTHLIKTRGQQVTLRCSPKSGHDTVSWYQQALGQGPQFIFQYYEEEERQRGNFPDRFSGHQFPNYSSELNVNALLLGDSALYLCASSLPGSGANVLTFGAGSRLTVL.

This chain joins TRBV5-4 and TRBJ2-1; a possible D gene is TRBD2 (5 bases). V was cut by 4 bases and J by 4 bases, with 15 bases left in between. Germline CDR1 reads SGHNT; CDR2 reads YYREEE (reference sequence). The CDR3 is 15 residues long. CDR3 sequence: CASSVRGNTYNEQFF. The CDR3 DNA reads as TGTGCCAGCAGCGTGAGAGGGAACACTTACAATGAGCAGTTCTTC.

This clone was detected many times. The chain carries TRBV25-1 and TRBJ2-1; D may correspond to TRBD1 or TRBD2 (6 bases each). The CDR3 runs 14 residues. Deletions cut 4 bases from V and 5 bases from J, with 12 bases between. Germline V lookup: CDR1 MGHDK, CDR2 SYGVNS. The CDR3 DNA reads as TGTGCCAGCAGTGTAGGGGGGAATAACAATGAGCAGTTCTTC. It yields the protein CASSVGGNNNEQFF.

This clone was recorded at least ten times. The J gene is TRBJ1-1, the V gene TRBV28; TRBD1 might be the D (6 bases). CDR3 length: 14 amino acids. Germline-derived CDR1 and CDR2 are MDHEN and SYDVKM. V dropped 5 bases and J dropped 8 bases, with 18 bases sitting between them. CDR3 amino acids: CASSPNTGTPEAFF. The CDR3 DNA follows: TGTGCCAGCAGTCCGAACACCGGGACACCGGAAGCTTTCTTT.

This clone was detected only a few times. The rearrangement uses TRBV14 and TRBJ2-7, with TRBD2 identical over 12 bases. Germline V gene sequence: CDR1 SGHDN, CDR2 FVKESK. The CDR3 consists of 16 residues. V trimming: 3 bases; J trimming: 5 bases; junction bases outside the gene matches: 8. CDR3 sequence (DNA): TGTGCCAGCAGCCAGGAAAGGACTAGCGGGAACAACGAGCAGTACTTC. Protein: CASSQERTSGNNEQYF.

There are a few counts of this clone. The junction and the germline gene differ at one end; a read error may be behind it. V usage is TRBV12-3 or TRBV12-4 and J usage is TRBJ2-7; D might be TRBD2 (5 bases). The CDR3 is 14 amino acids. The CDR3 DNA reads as TGTGCCAGCAGTCCGTTGAGGGTCTCCTACGGGCAGTACTTC. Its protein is CASSPLRVSYGQYF.

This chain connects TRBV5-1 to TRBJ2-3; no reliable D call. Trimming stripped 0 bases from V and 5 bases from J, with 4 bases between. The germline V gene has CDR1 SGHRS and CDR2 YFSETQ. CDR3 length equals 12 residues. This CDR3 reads CASSLGVDTQYF. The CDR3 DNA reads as TGCGCCAGCAGCTTGGGGGTAGATACGCAGTATTTT. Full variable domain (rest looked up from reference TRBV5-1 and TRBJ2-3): KAGVTQTPRYLIKTRGQQVTLSCSPISGHRSVSWYQQTPGQGLQFLFEYFSETQRNKGNFPGRFSGRQFSNSRSEMNVSTLELGDSALYLCASSLGVDTQYFGPGTRLTVL.

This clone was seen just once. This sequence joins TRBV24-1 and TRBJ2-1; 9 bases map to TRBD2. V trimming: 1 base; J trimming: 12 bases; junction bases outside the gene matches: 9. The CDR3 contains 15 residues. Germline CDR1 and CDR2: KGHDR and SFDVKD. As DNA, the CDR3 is TGTGCCACCAGTGATTTTGGCGGGAGGGTGGATGTGCAGTTCTTC. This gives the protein CATSDFGGRVDVQFF.

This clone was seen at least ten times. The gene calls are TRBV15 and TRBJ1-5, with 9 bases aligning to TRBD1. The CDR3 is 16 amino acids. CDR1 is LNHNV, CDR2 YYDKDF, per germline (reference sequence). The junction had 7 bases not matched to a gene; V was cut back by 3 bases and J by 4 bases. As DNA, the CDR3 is TGTGCCACCAGCAGGTCACAGGGGGCAGGTAATCAGCCCCAGCATTTT. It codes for CATSRSQGAGNQPQHF. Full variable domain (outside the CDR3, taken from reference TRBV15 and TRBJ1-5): DAMVIQNPRYQVTQFGKPVTLSCSQTLNHNVMYWYQQKSSQAPKLLFHYYDKDFNNEADTPDNFQSRRPNTSFCFLDIRSPGLGDTAMYLCATSRSQGAGNQPQHFGDGTRLSIL.

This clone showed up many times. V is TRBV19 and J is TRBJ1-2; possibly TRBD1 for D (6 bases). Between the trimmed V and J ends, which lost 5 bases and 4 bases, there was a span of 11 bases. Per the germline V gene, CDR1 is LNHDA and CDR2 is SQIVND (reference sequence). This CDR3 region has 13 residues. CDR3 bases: TGTGCCAGTAGTCAACAGGGTTCCTATGGCTACACCTTC. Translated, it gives CASSQQGSYGYTF.

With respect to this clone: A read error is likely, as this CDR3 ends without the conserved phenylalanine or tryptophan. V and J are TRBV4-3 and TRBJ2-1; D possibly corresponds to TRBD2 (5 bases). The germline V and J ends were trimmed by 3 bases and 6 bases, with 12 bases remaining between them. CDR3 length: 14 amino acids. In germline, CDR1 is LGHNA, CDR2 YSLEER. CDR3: CASSHLGALNEQFC. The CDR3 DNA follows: TGCGCCAGCAGCCATCTGGGAGCTCTCAATGAGCAGTTCTGC.

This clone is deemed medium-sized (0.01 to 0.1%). The DNA for the CDR3 is TGTGCCAGCTCACCACGGACAGGGAGGTATGACGAGCAGTACTTC. This encodes CASSPRTGRYDEQYF. V and J are TRBV18 and TRBJ2-7; TRBD1 matches 8 bases. The CDR3 has 15 residues. Germline loops: CDR1 KGHSH, CDR2 LQKENI. Trimming removed 1 base from V and 5 bases from J; junction bases left unmatched: 7.

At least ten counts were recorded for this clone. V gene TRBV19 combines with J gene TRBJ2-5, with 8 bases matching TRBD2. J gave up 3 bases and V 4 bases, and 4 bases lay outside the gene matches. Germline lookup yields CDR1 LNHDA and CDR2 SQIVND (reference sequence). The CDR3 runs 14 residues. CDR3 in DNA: TGTGCCAGTAGTACCTCCGGGGGGGAAGAGACCCAGTACTTC. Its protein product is CASSTSGGEETQYF.

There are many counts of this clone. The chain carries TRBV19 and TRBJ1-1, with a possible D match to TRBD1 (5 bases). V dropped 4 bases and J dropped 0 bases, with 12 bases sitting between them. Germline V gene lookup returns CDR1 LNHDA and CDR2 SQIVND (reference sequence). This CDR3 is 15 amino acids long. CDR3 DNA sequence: TGTGCCAGTAGTACTGTAGGGGATATGAACACTGAAGCTTTCTTT. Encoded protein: CASSTVGDMNTEAFF.

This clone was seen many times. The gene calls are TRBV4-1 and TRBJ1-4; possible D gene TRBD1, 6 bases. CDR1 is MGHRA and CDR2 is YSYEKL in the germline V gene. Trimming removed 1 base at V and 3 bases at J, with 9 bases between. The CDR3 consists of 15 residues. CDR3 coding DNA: TGCGCCAGCAGCCAAGTCGCAGGGGCTAATGAAAAACTGTTTTTT. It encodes CASSQVAGANEKLFF.

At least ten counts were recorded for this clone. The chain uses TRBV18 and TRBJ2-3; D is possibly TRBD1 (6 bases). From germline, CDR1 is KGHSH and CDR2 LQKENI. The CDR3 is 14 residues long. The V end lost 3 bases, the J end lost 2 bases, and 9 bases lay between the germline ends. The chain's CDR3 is CASSPTGFTDTQYF. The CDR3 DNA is TGTGCCAGCTCACCGACAGGATTCACAGATACGCAGTATTTT. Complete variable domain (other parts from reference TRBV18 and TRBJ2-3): NAGVMQNPRHLVRRRGQEARLRCSPMKGHSHVYWYRQLPEEGLKFMVYLQKENIIDESGMPKERFSAEFPKEGPSILRIQQVVRGDSAAYFCASSPTGFTDTQYFGPGTRLTVL.

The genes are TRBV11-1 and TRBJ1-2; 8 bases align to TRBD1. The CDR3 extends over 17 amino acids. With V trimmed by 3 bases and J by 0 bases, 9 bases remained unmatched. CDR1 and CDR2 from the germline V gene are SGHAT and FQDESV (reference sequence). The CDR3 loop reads CASSFGARTGTNYGYTF. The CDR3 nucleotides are TGTGCCAGCAGCTTCGGAGCAAGGACAGGGACTAACTATGGCTACACCTTC.

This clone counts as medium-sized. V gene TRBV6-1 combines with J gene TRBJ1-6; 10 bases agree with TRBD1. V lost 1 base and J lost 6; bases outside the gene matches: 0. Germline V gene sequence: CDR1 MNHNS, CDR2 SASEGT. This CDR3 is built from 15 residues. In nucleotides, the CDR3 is TGTGCCAGCAGTGAAGGGACAGGGGGTAATTCACCCCTCCACTTT. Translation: CASSEGTGGNSPLHF.

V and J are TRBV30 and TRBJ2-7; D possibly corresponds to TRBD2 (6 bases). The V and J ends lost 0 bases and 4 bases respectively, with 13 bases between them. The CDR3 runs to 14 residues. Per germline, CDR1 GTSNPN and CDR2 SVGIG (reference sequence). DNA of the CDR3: TGTGCCTGGAGTGTACTTGGAGGGGAGTACGAGCAGTACTTC. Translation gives CAWSVLGGEYEQYF.

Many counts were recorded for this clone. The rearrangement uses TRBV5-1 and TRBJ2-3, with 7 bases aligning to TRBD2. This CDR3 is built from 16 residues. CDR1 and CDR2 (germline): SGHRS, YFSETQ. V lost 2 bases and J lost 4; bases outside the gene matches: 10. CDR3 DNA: TGCGCCAGCAGCTTTTCGCGCGGGAGTGGGGCAGATACGCAGTATTTT. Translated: CASSFSRGSGADTQYF.

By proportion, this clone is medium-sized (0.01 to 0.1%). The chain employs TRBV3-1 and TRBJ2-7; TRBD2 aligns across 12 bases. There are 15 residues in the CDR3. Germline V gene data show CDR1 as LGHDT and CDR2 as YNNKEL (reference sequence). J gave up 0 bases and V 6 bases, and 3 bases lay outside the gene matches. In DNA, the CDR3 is TGTGCCAGCAGGAAGACTAGCGGGAGCTCCTACGAGCAGTACTTC. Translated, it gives CASRKTSGSSYEQYF.

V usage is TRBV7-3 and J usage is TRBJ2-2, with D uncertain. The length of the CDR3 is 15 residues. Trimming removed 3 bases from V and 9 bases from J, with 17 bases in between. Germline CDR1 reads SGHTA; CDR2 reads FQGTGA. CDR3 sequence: CASSFNGLNSRELFF. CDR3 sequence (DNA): TGTGCCAGCAGCTTCAACGGGCTCAACAGCCGGGAGCTGTTTTTT.

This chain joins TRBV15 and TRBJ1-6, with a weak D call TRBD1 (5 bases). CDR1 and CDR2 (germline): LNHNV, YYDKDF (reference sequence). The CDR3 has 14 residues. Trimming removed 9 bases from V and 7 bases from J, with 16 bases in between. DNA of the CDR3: TGTGCCACGAGGGAGGGGTTCGGAAATTCACCCCTCCACTTT. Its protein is CATREGFGNSPLHF.

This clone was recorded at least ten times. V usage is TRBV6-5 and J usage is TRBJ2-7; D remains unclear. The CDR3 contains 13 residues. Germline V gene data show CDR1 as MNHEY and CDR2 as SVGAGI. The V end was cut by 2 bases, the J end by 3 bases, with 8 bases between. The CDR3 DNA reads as TGTGCCAGCAGTTACAGCTTAGACTACGAGCAGTACTTC. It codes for CASSYSLDYEQYF.

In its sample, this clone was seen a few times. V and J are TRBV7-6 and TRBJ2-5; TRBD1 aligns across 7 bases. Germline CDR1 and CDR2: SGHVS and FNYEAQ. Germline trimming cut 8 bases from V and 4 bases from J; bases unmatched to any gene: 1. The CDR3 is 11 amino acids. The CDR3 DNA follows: TGTGCCAGCGAGGGGGCAGAGACCCAGTACTTC. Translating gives CASEGAETQYF. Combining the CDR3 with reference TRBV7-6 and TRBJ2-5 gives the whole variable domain GAGVSQSPRYKVTKRGQDVALRCDPISGHVSLYWYRQALGQGPEFLTYFNYEAQQDKSGLPNDRFSAERPEGSISTLTIQRTEQRDSAMYRCASEGAETQYFGPGTRLLVL.

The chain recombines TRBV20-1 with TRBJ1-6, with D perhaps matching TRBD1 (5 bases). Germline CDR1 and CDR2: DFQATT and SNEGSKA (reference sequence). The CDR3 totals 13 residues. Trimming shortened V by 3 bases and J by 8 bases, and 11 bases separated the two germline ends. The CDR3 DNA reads TGCAGTGCTAGGGTACAGGTGTATTCACCCCTCCACTTT. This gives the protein CSARVQVYSPLHF.

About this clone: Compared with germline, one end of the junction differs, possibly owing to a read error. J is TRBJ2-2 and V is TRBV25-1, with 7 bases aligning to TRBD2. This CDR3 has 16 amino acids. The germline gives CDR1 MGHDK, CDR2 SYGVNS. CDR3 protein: CARSDWTSGVTGGLFF. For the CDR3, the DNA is TGTGCCCGCAGTGACTGGACGAGCGGGGTCACCGGGGGGCTGTTTTTT.

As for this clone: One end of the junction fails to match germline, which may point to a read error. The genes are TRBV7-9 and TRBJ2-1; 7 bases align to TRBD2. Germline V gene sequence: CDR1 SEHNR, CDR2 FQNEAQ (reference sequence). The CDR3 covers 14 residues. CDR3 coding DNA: TGCGCCAGCAGCTTCGGGACTATGGTCAATGAGCAGTTCTTC. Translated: CASSFGTMVNEQFF.

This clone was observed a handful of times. CDR3 nucleotides: TGTGCCAGCAGTCACCGGGCGGGCTACGAGCAGTACTTC. Translated: CASSHRAGYEQYF. J is TRBJ2-7 and V is TRBV6-5; tentative D call: TRBD2 (5 bases). The V end lost 5 bases, the J end lost 3 bases, and 11 bases lay between the germline ends. Germline CDR1 and CDR2: MNHEY and SVGAGI. The CDR3 has 13 residues.